This record covers a single T cell receptor beta chain. What it binds is not known. V was clipped by 3 bases and J by 9 bases; unmatched bases: 6. The CDR3 length is 14 residues. In germline, CDR1 is SGHVS, CDR2 FNYEAQ. This sample is drawn from a study of T cells after yellow fever vaccination. Study observations and caveats: Some clonotypes, a small share, were shared between CD4 and CD8 compartments. Researchers cautioned that FACS-sorted repertoires could harbor abundant clonotypes contaminating from the bulk population.

Conversion of TCR transcripts into cDNA relied on 5'RACE template switching, which added a universal primer site and UMIs. TCRdb ran MiXCR on the 5' RACE reads and lists one entry per CDR3 protein. The table lists some 250,000 distinct CDR3 sequences, more than 3.5% of them singletons, with around 20% in the top ten. The sequencing used PBMCs, collected 15 days after the yellow fever booster vaccination. This receptor was taken from a man between 18 and 29 years old who received the YFV17D yellow fever vaccine. The J gene is TRBJ2-1, the V gene TRBV7-6; 9 bases agree with TRBD2. CDR3 region: CASSFQAGGGEQFF. CDR3 DNA sequence: TGTGCCAGCAGCTTCCAAGCGGGGGGCGGTGAGCAGTTCTTC.